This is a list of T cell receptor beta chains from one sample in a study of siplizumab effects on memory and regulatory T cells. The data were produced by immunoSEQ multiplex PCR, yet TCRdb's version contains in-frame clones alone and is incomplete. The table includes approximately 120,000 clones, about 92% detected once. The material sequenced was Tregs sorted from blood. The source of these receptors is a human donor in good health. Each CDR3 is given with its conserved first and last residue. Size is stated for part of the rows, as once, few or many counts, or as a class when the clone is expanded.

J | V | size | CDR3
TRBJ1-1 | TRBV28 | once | CASSYTMTMNTEAFF
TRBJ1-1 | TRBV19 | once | CASSLNRGGNTEAFF
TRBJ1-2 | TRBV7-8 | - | CASSLGPRLYGYTF
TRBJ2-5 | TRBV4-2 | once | CASSQVAAPGETQYF
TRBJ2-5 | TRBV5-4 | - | CASSSRGVQETQYF
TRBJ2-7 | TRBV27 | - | CASAPTYSYEQYF
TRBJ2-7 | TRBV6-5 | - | CASSPGLYEQYF
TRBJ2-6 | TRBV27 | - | CASSLSMRDAGANVLTF
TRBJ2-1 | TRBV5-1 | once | CASRSGSSYNEQFF
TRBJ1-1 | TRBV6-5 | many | CASSYGVGTEAFF
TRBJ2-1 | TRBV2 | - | CASSRLAGAGNEQFF
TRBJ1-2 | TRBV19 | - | CASKPGTVGYGYTF
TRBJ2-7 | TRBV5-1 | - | CASSLAWGYEQYF
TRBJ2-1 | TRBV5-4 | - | CASSLAGGSSYNEQFF
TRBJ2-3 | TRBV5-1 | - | CASSLDASDLTQYF
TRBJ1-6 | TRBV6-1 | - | CASLDSPGYNSPLHF
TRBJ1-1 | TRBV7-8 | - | CASSLFVGQINTEAFF
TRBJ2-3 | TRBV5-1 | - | CASSEGYSTDTQYF
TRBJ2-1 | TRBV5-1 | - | CASSSRDRSYNEQFF
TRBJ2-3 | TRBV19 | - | CASSASAVTDTQYF
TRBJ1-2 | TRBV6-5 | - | CASRATGSGYGYTF
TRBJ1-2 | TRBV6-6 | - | CASGWARVRSGYTF